This T cell receptor (beta chain) was captured in a study of response to subunit inactivated influenza vaccine. Study-wide results and caveats: New T cells are recruited in small numbers by each seasonal influenza vaccination, according to the authors' suggestion.

TCRdb itself ran the RT-PCR reads through MiXCR, one entry per CDR3 protein. The data show under 950,000 distinct CDR3 sequences, about 20% seen once. To note about this clonotype: Its target is unknown. Its ends do not fully match the called genes, so a read error is possible.

The CDR3 runs to 16 residues. Per the germline V gene, CDR1 is SQVTM and CDR2 is ANQGSEA. The receptor was derived from a man over 45 who received an inactivated influenza vaccine. The rearrangement uses TRBV29-1 and TRBJ2-3, with 11 bases identical to TRBD2. The starting material was PBMCs from blood, obtained more than 4 days after vaccination. The CDR3, as DNA: TGCAGCGTTGAAGTGTTGGGTCTAGCGGGAGGACCGGAGAGAGATTTT. It codes for CSVEVLGLAGGPERDF.